A selection of T cell receptor beta chains follows, all from one sample in a study of cytomegalovirus exposure and HLA in healthy donors. The assay was immunoSEQ multiplex PCR, and TCRdb's table has in-frame clones only and misses some. The sample shows fewer than 180,000 clones, around 60% of them seen only once. Sequences were obtained from PBMCs. The receptors were gathered from a woman in her sixties or seventies in good health and CMV-seropositive. Each CDR3 is given with its conserved first and last residue. The D gene is left open where the match is weak. Size is omitted from some rows. Given values are once, few, many or a class for expanded clones.

J gene,V gene,D gene,clone size,CDR3 protein,CDR3 DNA
TRBJ2-7,TRBV4-2,-,-,CASSQLDNSYEQYF,TGTGCCAGCAGCCAATTGGACAACTCCTACGAGCAGTACTTC
TRBJ2-2,TRBV6-5,TRBD2,-,CASRPSGGVTGELFF,TGTGCCAGCAGACCGAGCGGGGGGGTGACCGGGGAGCTGTTTTTT
TRBJ1-3,TRBV14,-,-,CASSPSGGYGNTIYF,TGTGCCAGCAGCCCATCGGGGGGCTATGGAAACACCATATATTTT
TRBJ1-2,TRBV30,TRBD1,-,CAWSVVRGTGAYGYTF,TGTGCCTGGAGTGTAGTTCGCGGGACAGGGGCCTATGGCTACACCTTC
TRBJ1-2,TRBV27,-,-,CASSYRSGQGYTF,TGTGCCAGCAGTTATCGGTCAGGGCAAGGCTACACCTTC
TRBJ2-1,TRBV18,TRBD1,few,CASSPSLTGGSYNEQFF,TGTGCCAGCTCACCCAGCCTCACAGGGGGCTCCTACAATGAGCAGTTCTTC
TRBJ2-2,TRBV6-5,-,few,CASSQNTGELFF,TGTGCCAGTTCCCAGAACACCGGGGAGCTGTTTTTT
TRBJ2-1,TRBV5-1,TRBD2,-,CASSSGLAVYENEQFF,TGCGCCAGCAGCTCGGGACTAGCGGTATATGAGAATGAGCAGTTCTTC
TRBJ2-7,TRBV19,TRBD2,few,CASSTGLAGQAYEQYF,TGTGCCAGTAGTACAGGACTAGCGGGACAAGCCTACGAGCAGTACTTC
TRBJ1-5,TRBV15,TRBD1,-,CATSRDRDRWQPQHF,TGTGCCACCAGCAGAGACCGGGACAGGTGGCAGCCCCAGCATTTT
TRBJ2-7,TRBV4-2,-,-,CASSQGDITYEQYF,TGTGCCAGCAGCCAAGGGGACATCACCTACGAGCAGTACTTC
TRBJ1-4,TRBV28,-,few,CASSFPPGVNEKLFF,TGTGCCAGCAGTTTCCCCCCGGGAGTTAATGAAAAACTGTTTTTT
TRBJ1-1,TRBV29-1,-,-,CSVEVHLRANTEAFF,TGCAGCGTTGAAGTCCATTTGAGGGCGAACACTGAAGCTTTCTTT
TRBJ2-7,TRBV27,-,-,CASSVNLLAGEQYF,TGTGCCAGCAGCGTCAATCTACTAGCTGGCGAGCAGTACTTC
TRBJ2-1,TRBV19,-,-,CASSRRQARDNEQFF,TGTGCCAGTAGTAGGAGACAGGCAAGGGACAATGAGCAGTTCTTC
TRBJ2-2,TRBV9,-,-,CASSYSGITNTGELFF,TGTGCCAGCAGCTACTCAGGGATAACCAACACCGGGGAGCTGTTTTTT
TRBJ2-1,TRBV7-9,TRBD2,few,CASSLLRVAGANEQFF,TGTGCCAGCAGCTTGCTCAGGGTGGCGGGAGCCAACGAGCAGTTCTTC
TRBJ1-1,TRBV10-2,TRBD1,few,CASSFGQGMTEAFF,TGCGCCAGCAGCTTTGGACAGGGTATGACTGAAGCTTTCTTT
TRBJ2-2,TRBV19,TRBD2,-,CASSTTSGSTGELFF,TGTGCCAGTAGTACGACTAGCGGGAGTACCGGGGAGCTGTTTTTT
TRBJ2-1,TRBV27,-,-,CASSIGISFYNEQFF,TGTGCCAGCAGTATTGGCATCTCCTTTTACAATGAGCAGTTCTTC
TRBJ1-4,TRBV18,TRBD1,-,CASSPDRGNEKLFF,TGTGCCAGCTCACCGGACAGGGGAAATGAAAAACTGTTTTTT
TRBJ2-1,TRBV2,-,-,CASSKIQGHYNEQFF,TGTGCCAGCAGTAAGATTCAGGGGCACTACAATGAGCAGTTCTTC
TRBJ1-2,TRBV28,-,-,CASSLVQGGYTF,TGTGCCAGCAGTTTGGTTCAGGGTGGCTACACCTTC
TRBJ2-3,TRBV6-5,-,-,CASRSGVSESDTQYF,TGTGCCAGCAGGTCCGGTGTTTCTGAGTCGGATACGCAGTATTTT
TRBJ1-2,TRBV5-1,TRBD1,few,CASSLSGTDGYTF,TGCGCCAGCAGCTTGTCCGGGACAGATGGCTACACCTTC
TRBJ2-7,TRBV27,-,-,CASSLSRSTPVEQYF,TGTGCCAGCAGTTTATCCCGCTCCACTCCTGTCGAGCAGTACTTC
TRBJ2-1,TRBV7-2,-,-,CASSSVTASYNEQFF,TGTGCCAGCAGCTCCGTGACAGCGTCCTACAATGAGCAGTTCTTC
TRBJ2-7,TRBV6-6,TRBD2,-,CASIELAGPTYEQYF,TGTGCCAGCATCGAACTAGCGGGTCCCACCTACGAGCAGTACTTC
TRBJ1-2,TRBV30,TRBD1,few,CAAGGGGYGYTF,TGTGCCGCAGGGGGCGGAGGCTATGGCTACACCTTC
TRBJ1-1,TRBV30,-,-,CAWSYRRNTEAFF,TGTGCCTGGAGCTACAGGAGAAACACTGAAGCTTTCTTT
TRBJ2-5,TRBV2,TRBD2,-,CASSEGLAGETQYF,TGTGCCAGCAGTGAGGGACTAGCGGGAGAGACCCAGTACTTC
TRBJ2-5,TRBV6-1,-,-,CASSEPLGGETQYF,TGTGCCAGCAGTGAACCATTGGGAGGAGAGACCCAGTACTTC
TRBJ1-1,TRBV10-3,TRBD1,-,CAISEGTGGAKVGTEAFF,TGTGCCATCAGTGAGGGGACAGGGGGCGCGAAGGTAGGGACTGAAGCTTTCTTT
TRBJ2-7,TRBV11-2,-,few,CASSFEGSGPYEQYF,TGTGCCAGCAGCTTCGAGGGATCAGGACCCTACGAGCAGTACTTC
TRBJ2-1,TRBV7-8,-,-,CASRLAESSYNEQFF,TGTGCCAGCAGATTAGCTGAGAGCTCCTACAATGAGCAGTTCTTC
TRBJ2-3,TRBV2,TRBD1,-,CASSEQGAGDTQYF,TGTGCCAGCAGTGAACAGGGGGCAGGAGATACGCAGTATTTT
TRBJ2-3,TRBV4-3,TRBD2,few,CASSQGAGDDTQYF,TGCGCCAGCAGCCAAGGAGCGGGAGACGATACGCAGTATTTT
TRBJ2-7,TRBV28,TRBD1,few,CASSFYGTAPYEQYF,TGTGCCAGCAGTTTTTATGGGACAGCCCCTTACGAGCAGTACTTC
TRBJ1-5,TRBV30,TRBD1,-,CAWSPGQYGNRPQHF,TGTGCCTGGAGTCCGGGACAGTATGGCAATCGGCCCCAGCATTTT
TRBJ2-7,TRBV28,-,-,CASRFSWAGPEQYF,TGTGCCAGCAGGTTTTCCTGGGCAGGGCCCGAGCAGTACTTC
TRBJ2-1,TRBV4-3,-,-,CASSQDPPGASSYNEQFF,TGCGCCAGCAGCCAAGATCCCCCGGGAGCCAGCTCCTACAATGAGCAGTTCTTC
TRBJ1-1,TRBV4-1,TRBD1,-,CASSRDSLSEAFF,TGCGCCAGCAGCCGGGACAGCCTTAGTGAAGCTTTCTTT
TRBJ2-6,TRBV5-1,-,-,CASSPTLGANVLTF,TGCGCCAGCAGCCCGACTCTGGGGGCCAACGTCCTGACTTTC
TRBJ2-3,TRBV27,TRBD1,few,CASRHPGQGDTQYF,TGTGCCAGCAGACACCCGGGACAGGGGGATACGCAGTATTTT
TRBJ1-5,TRBV28,TRBD1,-,CASIDRASNQPQHF,TGTGCCAGCATCGACAGGGCTAGCAATCAGCCCCAGCATTTT
TRBJ2-7,TRBV6-5,-,-,CASTPGGAGEQYF,TGTGCCAGCACCCCGGGTGGGGCCGGCGAGCAGTACTTC
TRBJ2-7,TRBV28,-,-,CASSVQGIDEQYF,TGTGCCAGCAGTGTACAGGGAATCGACGAGCAGTACTTC
TRBJ2-3,TRBV7-8,-,few,CASSLASATDTQYF,TGTGCCAGCAGCTTAGCGTCTGCGACAGATACGCAGTATTTT
TRBJ2-1,TRBV15,TRBD2,once,CATSRGTSGRGEQFF,TGTGCCACCAGCAGAGGGACTAGCGGGAGGGGTGAGCAGTTCTTC
TRBJ2-2,TRBV14,TRBD2,-,CASSQETSGENTGELFF,TGTGCCAGCAGCCAAGAGACTAGCGGGGAGAACACCGGGGAGCTGTTTTTT
TRBJ2-3,TRBV7-9,-,few,CASSLDTQGPRGSQYF,TGTGCCAGCAGCTTAGATACTCAGGGGCCCCGGGGTTCGCAGTATTTT
TRBJ2-1,TRBV6-1,-,-,CASSDVMAGPRFF,TGTGCCAGCAGTGATGTGATGGCGGGGCCCAGGTTCTTC
TRBJ2-1,TRBV28,TRBD2,-,CASSSAAGGPYNEQFF,TGTGCCAGCAGTTCCGCCGCGGGAGGCCCGTACAATGAGCAGTTCTTC
TRBJ2-3,TRBV30,TRBD2,-,CAWRARLAGAADTQYF,TGTGCCTGGAGGGCCCGACTAGCGGGAGCAGCGGATACGCAGTATTTT
TRBJ2-2,TRBV19,TRBD2,few,CASSGLAENTGELFF,TGTGCCAGTAGCGGACTAGCGGAAAACACCGGGGAGCTGTTTTTT
TRBJ2-3,TRBV5-1,-,-,CASSLGDWTSTDTQYF,TGCGCCAGCAGCTTGGGGGACTGGACTAGCACAGATACGCAGTATTTT
TRBJ1-2,TRBV5-4,-,-,CASGLYRTANYGYTF,TGTGCCAGCGGCCTTTATAGGACAGCTAACTATGGCTACACCTTC
TRBJ2-1,TRBV7-7,-,-,CASSSGDNEQFF,TGTGCCAGCAGCTCAGGGGACAATGAGCAGTTCTTC
TRBJ1-2,TRBV5-1,-,few,CASSERLGGGGYTF,TGCGCCAGCAGCGAGCGGCTCGGCGGGGGAGGCTACACCTTC